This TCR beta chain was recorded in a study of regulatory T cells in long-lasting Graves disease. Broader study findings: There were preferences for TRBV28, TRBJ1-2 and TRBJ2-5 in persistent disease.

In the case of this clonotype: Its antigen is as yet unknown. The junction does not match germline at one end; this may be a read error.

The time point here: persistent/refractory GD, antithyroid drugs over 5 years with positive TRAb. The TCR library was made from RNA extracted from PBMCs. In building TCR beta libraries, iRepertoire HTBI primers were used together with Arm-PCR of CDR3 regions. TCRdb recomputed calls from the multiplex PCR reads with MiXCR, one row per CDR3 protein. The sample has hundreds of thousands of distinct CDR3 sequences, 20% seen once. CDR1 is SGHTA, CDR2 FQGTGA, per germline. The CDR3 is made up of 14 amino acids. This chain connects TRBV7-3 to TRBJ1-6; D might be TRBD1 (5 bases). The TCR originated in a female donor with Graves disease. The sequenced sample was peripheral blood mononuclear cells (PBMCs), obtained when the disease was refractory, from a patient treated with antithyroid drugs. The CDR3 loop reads CASSITPGDSPLHF. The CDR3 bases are TGTGCCAGCAGCATAACCCCGGGGGATTCACCCCTCCACTTT.